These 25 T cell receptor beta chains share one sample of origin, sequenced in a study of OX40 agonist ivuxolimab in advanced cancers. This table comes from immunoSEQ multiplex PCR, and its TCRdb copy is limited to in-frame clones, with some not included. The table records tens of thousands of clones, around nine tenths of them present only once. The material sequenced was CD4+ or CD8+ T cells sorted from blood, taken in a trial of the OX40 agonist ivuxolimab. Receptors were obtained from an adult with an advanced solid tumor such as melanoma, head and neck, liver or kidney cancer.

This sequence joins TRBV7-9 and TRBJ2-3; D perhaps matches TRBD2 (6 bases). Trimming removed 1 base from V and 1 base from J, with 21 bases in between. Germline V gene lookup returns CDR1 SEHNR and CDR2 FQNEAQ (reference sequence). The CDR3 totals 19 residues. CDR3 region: CASSLGSLRGKGGTDTQYF. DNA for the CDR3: TGTGCCAGCAGCTTAGGATCTTTGCGGGGAAAGGGAGGCACAGATACGCAGTATTTT.

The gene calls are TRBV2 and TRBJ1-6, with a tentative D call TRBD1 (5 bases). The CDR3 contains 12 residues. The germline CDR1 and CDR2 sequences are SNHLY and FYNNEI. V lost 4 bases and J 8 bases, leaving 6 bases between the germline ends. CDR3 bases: TGTGCCAGCAGTGTGGGGGATTCACCCCTCCACTTT. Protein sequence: CASSVGDSPLHF.

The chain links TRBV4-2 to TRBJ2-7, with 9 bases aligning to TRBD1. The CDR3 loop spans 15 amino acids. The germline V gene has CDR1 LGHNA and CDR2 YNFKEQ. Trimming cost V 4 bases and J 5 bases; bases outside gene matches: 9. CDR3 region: CASSPPGTGFHEQYF. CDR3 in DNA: TGTGCCAGCAGCCCGCCTGGGACAGGGTTCCACGAGCAGTACTTC.

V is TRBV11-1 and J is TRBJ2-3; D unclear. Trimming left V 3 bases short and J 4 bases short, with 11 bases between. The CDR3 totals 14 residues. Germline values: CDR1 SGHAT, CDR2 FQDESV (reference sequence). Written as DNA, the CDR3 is TGTGCCAGCAGCTTCACGCTACAAGCAGATACGCAGTATTTT. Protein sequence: CASSFTLQADTQYF.

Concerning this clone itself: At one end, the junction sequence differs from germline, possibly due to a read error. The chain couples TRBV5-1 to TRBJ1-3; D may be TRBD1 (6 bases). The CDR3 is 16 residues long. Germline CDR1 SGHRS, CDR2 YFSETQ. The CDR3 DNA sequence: TGCGCCAGCAGCGTGGAGGGACAAGGAACTGGGAACACCATATATTTT. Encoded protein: CASSVEGQGTGNTIYF. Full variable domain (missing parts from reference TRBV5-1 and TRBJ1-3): KAGVTQTPRYLIKTRGQQVTLSCSPISGHRSVSWYQQTPGQGLQFLFEYFSETQRNKGNFPGRFSGRQFSNSRSEMNVSTLELGDSALYLCASSVEGQGTGNTIYFGEGSWLTVV.

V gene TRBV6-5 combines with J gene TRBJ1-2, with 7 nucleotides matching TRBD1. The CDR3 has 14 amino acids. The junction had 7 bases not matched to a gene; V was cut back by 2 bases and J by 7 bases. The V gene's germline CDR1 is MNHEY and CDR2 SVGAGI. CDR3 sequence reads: CASSYDRTGGGYTF. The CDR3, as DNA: TGTGCCAGCAGTTACGATAGGACAGGAGGTGGCTACACCTTC.

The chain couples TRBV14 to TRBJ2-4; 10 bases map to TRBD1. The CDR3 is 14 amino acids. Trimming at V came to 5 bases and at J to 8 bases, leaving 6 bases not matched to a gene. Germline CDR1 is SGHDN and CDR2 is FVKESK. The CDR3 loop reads CASSNSGTGDIQYF. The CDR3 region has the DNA TGTGCCAGCAGCAATTCCGGGACAGGGGACATTCAGTACTTC.

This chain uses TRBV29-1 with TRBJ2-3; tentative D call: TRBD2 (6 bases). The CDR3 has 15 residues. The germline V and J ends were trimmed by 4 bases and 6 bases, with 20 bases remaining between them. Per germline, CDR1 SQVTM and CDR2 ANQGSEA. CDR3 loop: CSVVYPGGARDTQYF. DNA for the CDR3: TGCAGCGTTGTATACCCTGGCGGGGCGAGGGATACGCAGTATTTT.

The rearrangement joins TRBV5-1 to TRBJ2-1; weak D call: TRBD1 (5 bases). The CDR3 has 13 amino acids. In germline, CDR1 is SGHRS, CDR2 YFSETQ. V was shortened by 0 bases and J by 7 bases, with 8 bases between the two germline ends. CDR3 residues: CASSLAGQNEQFF. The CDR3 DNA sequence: TGCGCCAGCAGCTTGGCTGGACAAAATGAGCAGTTCTTC. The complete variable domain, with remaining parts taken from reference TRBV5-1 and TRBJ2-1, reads KAGVTQTPRYLIKTRGQQVTLSCSPISGHRSVSWYQQTPGQGLQFLFEYFSETQRNKGNFPGRFSGRQFSNSRSEMNVSTLELGDSALYLCASSLAGQNEQFFGPGTRLTVL.

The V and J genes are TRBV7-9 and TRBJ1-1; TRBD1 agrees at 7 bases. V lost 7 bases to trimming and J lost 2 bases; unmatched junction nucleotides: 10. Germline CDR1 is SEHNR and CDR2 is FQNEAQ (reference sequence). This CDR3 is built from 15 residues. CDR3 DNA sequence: TGTGCCAGCACCCCTACCCGGGACAGAAACACTGAAGCTTTCTTT. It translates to CASTPTRDRNTEAFF.

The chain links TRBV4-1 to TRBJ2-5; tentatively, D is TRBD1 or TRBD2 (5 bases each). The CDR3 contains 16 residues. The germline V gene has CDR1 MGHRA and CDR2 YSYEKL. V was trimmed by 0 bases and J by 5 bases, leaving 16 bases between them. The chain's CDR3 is CASSQDRQRGFETQYF. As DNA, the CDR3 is TGCGCCAGCAGCCAAGATCGGCAGAGGGGCTTTGAGACCCAGTACTTC.

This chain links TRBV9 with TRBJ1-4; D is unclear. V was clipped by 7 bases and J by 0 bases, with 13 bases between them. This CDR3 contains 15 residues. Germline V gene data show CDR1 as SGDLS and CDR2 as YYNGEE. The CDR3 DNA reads TGTGCCAGCGGTGACGGGCGTACAACTAATGAAAAACTGTTTTTT. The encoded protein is CASGDGRTTNEKLFF.

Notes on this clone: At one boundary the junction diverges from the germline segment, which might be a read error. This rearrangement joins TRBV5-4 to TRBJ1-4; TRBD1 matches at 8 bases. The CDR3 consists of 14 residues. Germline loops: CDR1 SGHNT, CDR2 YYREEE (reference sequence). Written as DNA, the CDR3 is TGTGCCAGCACCTTGGACAGGGCGGGGGAAAAACTGTTTTTT. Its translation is CASTLDRAGEKLFF.

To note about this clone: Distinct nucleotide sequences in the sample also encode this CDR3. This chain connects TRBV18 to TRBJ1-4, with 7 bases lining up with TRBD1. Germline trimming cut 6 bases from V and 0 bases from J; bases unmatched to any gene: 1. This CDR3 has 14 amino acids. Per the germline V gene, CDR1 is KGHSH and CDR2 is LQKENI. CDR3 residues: CASSQGATNEKLFF. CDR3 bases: TGTGCCAGCTCCCAGGGGGCAACTAATGAAAAACTGTTTTTT.

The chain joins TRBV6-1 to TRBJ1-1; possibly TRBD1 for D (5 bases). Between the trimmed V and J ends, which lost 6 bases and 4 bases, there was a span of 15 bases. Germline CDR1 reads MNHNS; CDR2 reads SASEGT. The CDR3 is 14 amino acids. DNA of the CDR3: TGTGCCAGCAGCGGGGGACGCATGACCACTGAAGCTTTCTTT. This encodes CASSGGRMTTEAFF.

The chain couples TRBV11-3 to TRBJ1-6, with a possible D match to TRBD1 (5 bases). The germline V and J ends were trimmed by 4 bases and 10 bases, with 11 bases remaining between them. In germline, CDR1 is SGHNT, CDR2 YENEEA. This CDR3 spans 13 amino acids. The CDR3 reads CASSSDKGSPLHF. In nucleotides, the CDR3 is TGTGCCAGCAGCTCCGACAAGGGGTCACCCCTCCACTTT.

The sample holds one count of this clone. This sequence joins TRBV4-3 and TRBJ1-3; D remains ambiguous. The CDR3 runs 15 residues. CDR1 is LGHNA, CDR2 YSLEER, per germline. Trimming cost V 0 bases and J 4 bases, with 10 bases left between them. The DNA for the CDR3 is TGCGCCAGCAGCCAAGAGTGGGGTTCGGGAAACACCATATATTTT. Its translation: CASSQEWGSGNTIYF.

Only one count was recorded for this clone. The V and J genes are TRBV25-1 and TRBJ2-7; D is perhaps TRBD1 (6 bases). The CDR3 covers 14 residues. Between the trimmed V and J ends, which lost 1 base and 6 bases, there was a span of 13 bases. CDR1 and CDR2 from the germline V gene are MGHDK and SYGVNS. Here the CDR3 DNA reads TGTGCCAGCAGTGAATGGGACACGGCTGGCGAGCAGTACTTC. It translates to CASSEWDTAGEQYF.

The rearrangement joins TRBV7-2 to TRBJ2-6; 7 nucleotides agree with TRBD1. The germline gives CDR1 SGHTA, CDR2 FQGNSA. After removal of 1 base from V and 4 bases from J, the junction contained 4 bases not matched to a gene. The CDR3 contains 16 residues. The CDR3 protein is CASSLEGASGANVLTF. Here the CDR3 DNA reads TGTGCCAGCAGCTTAGAGGGGGCGTCAGGGGCCAACGTCCTGACTTTC.

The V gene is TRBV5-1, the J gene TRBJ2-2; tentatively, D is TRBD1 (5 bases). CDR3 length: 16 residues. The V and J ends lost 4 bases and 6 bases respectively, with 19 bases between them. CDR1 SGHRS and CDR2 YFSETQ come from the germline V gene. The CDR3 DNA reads TGCGCCAGCAGCCCCGGTGGGGCCGTCATGCCCGGGGAGCTGTTTTTT. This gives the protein CASSPGGAVMPGELFF.

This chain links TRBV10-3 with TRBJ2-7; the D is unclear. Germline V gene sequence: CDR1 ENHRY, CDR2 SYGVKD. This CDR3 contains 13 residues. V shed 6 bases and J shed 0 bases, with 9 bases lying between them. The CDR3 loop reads CAIRAGNSYEQYF. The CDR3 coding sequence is TGTGCCATCAGGGCTGGGAACTCCTACGAGCAGTACTTC.

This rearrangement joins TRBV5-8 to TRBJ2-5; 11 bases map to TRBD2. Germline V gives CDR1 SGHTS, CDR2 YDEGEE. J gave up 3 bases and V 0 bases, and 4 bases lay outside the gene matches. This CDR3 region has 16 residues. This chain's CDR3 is CASSLGGLAEKETQYF. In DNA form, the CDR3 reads TGTGCCAGCAGCTTGGGGGGACTAGCGGAAAAAGAGACCCAGTACTTC. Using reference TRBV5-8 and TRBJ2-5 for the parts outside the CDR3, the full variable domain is EAGVTQSPTHLIKTRGQQATLRCSPISGHTSVYWYQQALGLGLQFLLWYDEGEERNRGNFPPRFSGRQFPNYSSELNVNALELEDSALYLCASSLGGLAEKETQYFGPGTRLLVL.

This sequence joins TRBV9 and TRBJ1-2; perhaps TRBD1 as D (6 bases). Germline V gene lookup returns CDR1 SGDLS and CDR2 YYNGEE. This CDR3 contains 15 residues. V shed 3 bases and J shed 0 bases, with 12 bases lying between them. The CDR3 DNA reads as TGTGCCAGCAGCGCGACCGACAGGACTAACTATGGCTACACCTTC. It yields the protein CASSATDRTNYGYTF.

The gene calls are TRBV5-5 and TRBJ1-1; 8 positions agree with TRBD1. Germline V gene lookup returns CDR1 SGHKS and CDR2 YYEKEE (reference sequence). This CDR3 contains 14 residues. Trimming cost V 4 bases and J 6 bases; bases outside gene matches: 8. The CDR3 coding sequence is TGTGCCAGCAGCGTAACAGGGGGAGGGTCTGAAGCTTTCTTT. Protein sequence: CASSVTGGGSEAFF.

CDR3 coding DNA: TGTGCCAGCAGCTTGGAACTAGCGGGGGGGGAGCAGTACTTC. This translates into CASSLELAGGEQYF. V gene TRBV5-4 combines with J gene TRBJ2-7, with TRBD2 matching over 13 bases. The junction had 1 base not matched to a gene; V was cut back by 0 bases and J by 7 bases. Germline lookup yields CDR1 SGHNT and CDR2 YYREEE (reference sequence). The CDR3 is 14 residues long.